The 5 T cell receptor beta chains below come from one sample, sequenced in a study of T cells in Graves' hyperthyroidism and ophthalmopathy. Using RNA transcripts as the source, TCR beta CDR3 regions were amplified. The HTBI set primed first-round TCR CDR3 RT-PCR. Each CDR3 protein is one row after TCRdb ran MiXCR on the multiplex PCR reads. Here the sample spans a few hundred thousand distinct CDR3 sequences, around 16% being singletons. Input material: blood. These receptors were obtained from a woman aged 18-29 years with Graves' hyperthyroidism.

The sample holds many counts of this clonotype. This chain uses TRBV5-1 with TRBJ1-1, with a weak D call TRBD1 (6 bases). Germline V lookup: CDR1 SGHRS, CDR2 YFSETQ. The V gene lost 6 bases and the J gene lost 1 base, with 13 bases spanning the gap. This CDR3 has 14 amino acids. CDR3 protein: CASTEEGQNTEAFF. As DNA, the CDR3 is TGCGCCAGCACCGAAGAGGGACAGAACACTGAAGCTTTCTTT.

This clonotype was seen at least ten times. The V gene is TRBV11-1, the J gene TRBJ2-1, with 8 nucleotides matching TRBD2. Germline CDR1 reads SGHAT; CDR2 reads FQDESV (reference sequence). Trimming cost V 5 bases and J 0 bases; bases outside gene matches: 3. The CDR3 has 15 amino acids. The CDR3 sequence: CASSRAGGSYNEQFF. The CDR3 DNA follows: TGTGCCAGCAGCCGTGCGGGGGGCTCCTACAATGAGCAGTTCTTC.

The genes are TRBV29-1 and TRBJ1-2; no definite D call. Germline V gene data show CDR1 as SQVTM and CDR2 as ANQGSEA. With 5 bases removed from V and 8 bases from J, the gap between germline ends came to 15 bases. CDR3 length: 12 amino acids. CDR3 bases: TGCAGCGTTACGGTCGGAGAAGGAGGCTACACCTTC. Amino acids: CSVTVGEGGYTF.

This sequence joins TRBV7-8 and TRBJ1-1; D unresolved. Trimming stripped 2 bases from V and 0 bases from J, with 19 bases between. The CDR3 sequence is 18 residues long. CDR1 and CDR2 (germline): SGHVS, FQNEAQ. CDR3: CASSLSKGKAAVNTEAFF. The CDR3 DNA reads as TGTGCCAGCAGCTTAAGTAAGGGTAAGGCGGCGGTGAACACTGAAGCTTTCTTT.

In its sample, this clonotype was seen a few times. The gene calls are TRBV20-1 and TRBJ1-6; no definite D call. Trimming removed 7 bases from V and 6 bases from J, with 19 bases in between. CDR1 is DFQATT, CDR2 SNEGSKA, per germline (reference sequence). The CDR3 totals 15 residues. The CDR3 reads CSGPPRLFLNSPLHF. The CDR3 DNA reads as TGCAGTGGGCCCCCCAGGCTATTCCTTAATTCACCCCTCCACTTT.